The 19 T cell receptor beta chains reported below all come from one sample, sequenced in a study of T cells after yellow fever vaccination. TCRdb re-called the 5' RACE reads with MiXCR, one entry per CDR3 protein. The sample lists hundreds of thousands of distinct CDR3 sequences, approximately 8% occurring once. Sequenced material: CD4+ T cells sorted from PBMCs, taken 5 days after the yellow fever booster vaccination. These TCRs come from a man younger than 35 who received the YFV17D yellow fever vaccine.

This clonotype was counted at least ten times. The chain carries TRBV7-9 and TRBJ2-5; no definite D call. Trimming left V 5 bases short and J 3 bases short, with 7 bases between. The germline V gene has CDR1 SEHNR and CDR2 FQNEAQ (reference sequence). The CDR3 length is 12 residues. CDR3 residues: CASSPVEETQYF. In nucleotides, the CDR3 is TGTGCCAGCAGCCCCGTAGAAGAGACCCAGTACTTC.

This clonotype was picked up a small number of times. The chain employs TRBV5-1 and TRBJ2-5, with 9 bases matching TRBD1. Germline loops: CDR1 SGHRS, CDR2 YFSETQ. V trimming: 4 bases; J trimming: 3 bases; junction bases outside the gene matches: 4. CDR3 size: 14 residues. The CDR3 protein is CASSPQGAEETQYF. In nucleotides, the CDR3 is TGCGCCAGCAGCCCACAGGGGGCGGAAGAGACCCAGTACTTC.

The rearrangement uses TRBV10-3 and TRBJ1-1; maybe TRBD1 (5 bases). The CDR3 extends over 14 amino acids. Trimming shortened V by 7 bases and J by 3 bases, and 15 bases separated the two germline ends. Germline lookup yields CDR1 ENHRY and CDR2 SYGVKD. CDR3 residues: CAITRDTEDTEAFF. Here the CDR3 DNA reads TGTGCCATCACCAGGGATACGGAAGACACTGAAGCTTTCTTT.

This chain connects TRBV7-3 to TRBJ2-3; TRBD2 agrees at 8 bases. CDR1 is SGHTA, CDR2 FQGTGA, per germline. The J segment lost 0 bases and the V segment lost 5 bases, leaving 10 bases of the junction unmatched. This CDR3 has 17 amino acids. For the CDR3, the DNA is TGTGCCAGCAGCCCACAGAGTACTAGCGGAAGCACAGATACGCAGTATTTT. Protein product: CASSPQSTSGSTDTQYF.

This clonotype was observed at least ten times. The V and J genes are TRBV4-3 and TRBJ2-5; TRBD1 aligns across 8 bases. Germline values: CDR1 LGHNA, CDR2 YSLEER. The CDR3 contains 15 residues. V lost 3 bases and J lost 5; bases outside the gene matches: 8. The CDR3 region is CASSQRQGSQETQYF. The CDR3, as DNA: TGCGCCAGCAGCCAGAGACAGGGGTCTCAGGAGACCCAGTACTTC.

Only a few counts were recorded for this clonotype. This sequence joins TRBV20-1 and TRBJ1-5; D is uncertain. CDR1 is DFQATT and CDR2 is SNEGSKA in the germline V gene (reference sequence). V was shortened by 1 base and J by 4 bases, with 11 bases between the two germline ends. The CDR3 spans 14 residues. The CDR3, as DNA: TGCAGTGCTAGAGGAGAGACAAAAAATCAGCCCCAGCATTTT. Its translation: CSARGETKNQPQHF.

The CDR3 loop reads CASSLEVRGDYNSPLHF. CDR3 coding DNA: TGTGCCAGCAGCTTAGAAGTCAGGGGGGACTATAATTCACCCCTCCACTTT. The rearrangement joins TRBV7-2 to TRBJ1-6, with 7 bases matching TRBD1. Germline CDR1 and CDR2: SGHTA and FQGNSA. The CDR3 sequence is 17 residues long. V lost 1 base and J lost 3; bases outside the gene matches: 6.

The chain joins TRBV5-1 to TRBJ2-1; unclear D gene. Deletions cut 7 bases from V and 9 bases from J, with 14 bases between. The germline CDR1 and CDR2 sequences are SGHRS and YFSETQ. The CDR3 spans 12 residues. This chain's CDR3 is CASGDLGGEQFF. Here the CDR3 DNA reads TGCGCCAGCGGCGACCTCGGCGGTGAGCAGTTCTTC.

The chain employs TRBV7-8 and TRBJ2-7, with 7 bases that match TRBD1. J lost 7 bases, V lost 5 bases, and 14 bases had no gene match. The CDR3 has 15 residues. Germline V gene lookup returns CDR1 SGHVS and CDR2 FQNEAQ. DNA for the CDR3: TGTGCCAGCAGCGAACTCCGGGACAGATTACGGGAGCAGTACTTC. This sequence encodes CASSELRDRLREQYF.

This clonotype occurred a few times. This chain connects TRBV9 to TRBJ2-5; 11 bases line up with TRBD2. This CDR3 has 15 amino acids. Trimming took 3 bases from V and 2 from J; bases not matched to a gene: 3. Germline CDR1 is SGDLS and CDR2 is YYNGEE. The CDR3 sequence: CASSATSGAQETQYF. In DNA, the CDR3 is TGTGCCAGCAGCGCGACTAGCGGGGCGCAAGAGACCCAGTACTTC.

The chain couples TRBV2 to TRBJ2-2, with 10 bases lining up with TRBD1. This CDR3 has 15 residues. Trimming took 7 bases from V and 5 from J; bases not matched to a gene: 7. Germline V gives CDR1 SNHLY, CDR2 FYNNEI. CDR3 DNA: TGTGCCAGCACGGGGGACAGGGGCCGGACCGGGGAGCTGTTTTTT. It specifies CASTGDRGRTGELFF.

This clonotype occurred a few times. The chain joins TRBV6-2 or TRBV6-3 to TRBJ2-7; 8 nucleotides align to TRBD1. The V segment lost 10 bases and the J segment 2 bases; nucleotides outside the gene matches: 7. The CDR3 sequence is 13 residues long. Per germline, CDR1 MNHEY and CDR2 SVGEGT. In DNA form, the CDR3 reads TGTGCCACGACGGACAGGGTCGCCTACGAGCAGTACTTC. It encodes CATTDRVAYEQYF.

This clonotype has only one observation. The chain couples TRBV6-1 to TRBJ2-5; 7 bases agree with TRBD1. The CDR3 runs 14 residues. Germline V gene lookup returns CDR1 MNHNS and CDR2 SASEGT. V trimming: 6 bases; J trimming: 6 bases; junction bases outside the gene matches: 10. CDR3: CASSGTGATKTQYF. The CDR3 coding sequence is TGTGCCAGCAGCGGAACAGGGGCGACGAAGACCCAGTACTTC.

The chain links TRBV4-1 to TRBJ1-6; the D is unclear. The germline V gene encodes CDR1 MGHRA and CDR2 YSYEKL. There are 15 residues in the CDR3. Trimming pared 4 bases from V and 9 bases from J, leaving 16 bases between. CDR3 coding DNA: TGCGCCAGCAGCCCCCAATCGAACGCAGGTTCACCCCTCCACTTT. Its translation is CASSPQSNAGSPLHF.

The J gene is TRBJ1-4, the V gene TRBV3-1; D call uncertain. The V and J ends lost 1 base and 1 base respectively, with 7 bases between them. The V gene's germline CDR1 is LGHDT and CDR2 YNNKEL (reference sequence). The length of the CDR3 is 15 residues. The CDR3 loop reads CASSQAGRTNEKLFF. Here the CDR3 DNA reads TGTGCCAGCAGCCAAGCGGGGAGAACTAATGAAAAACTGTTTTTT.

This clonotype was detected many times. The chain joins TRBV12-3 or TRBV12-4 to TRBJ2-1, with TRBD2 matching 10 bases. With V trimmed by 7 bases and J by 4 bases, 4 bases remained unmatched. The CDR3 length is 14 residues. Here the CDR3 reads CASTETSGYNEQFF. CDR3 DNA: TGTGCCAGCACGGAGACTAGCGGGTACAATGAGCAGTTCTTC.

This clonotype was counted a few times. V usage is TRBV7-9 and J usage is TRBJ2-5; D is ambiguous. Germline assignment: CDR1 SEHNR and CDR2 FQNEAQ (reference sequence). V was cut by 7 bases and J by 2 bases, with 20 bases left in between. The CDR3 extends over 16 amino acids. Written as DNA, the CDR3 is TGTGCCAGCAACCGGCCGACCCGGGTGGGGCAAGAGACCCAGTACTTC. This encodes CASNRPTRVGQETQYF.

The genes are TRBV19 and TRBJ2-3, with 8 bases matching TRBD2. Per germline, CDR1 LNHDA and CDR2 SQIVND (reference sequence). There are 15 residues in the CDR3. With 3 bases clipped from V and 4 bases from J, the junction kept 6 bases outside the gene matches. The DNA for the CDR3 is TGTGCCAGTAGTATCAGCCAGCGGGGGCCAGATACGCAGTATTTT. Translation: CASSISQRGPDTQYF.

This clonotype was counted only a few times. The chain uses TRBV4-2 and TRBJ1-2, with D perhaps TRBD1 (5 bases). Trimming stripped 4 bases from V and 7 bases from J, with 16 bases between. The CDR3 sequence is 14 residues long. Germline V gives CDR1 LGHNA, CDR2 YNFKEQ. CDR3 nucleotide sequence: TGTGCCAGCAGCCTATTGGGGACGGGGTCTGGCTACACCTTC. It codes for CASSLLGTGSGYTF.